Following are 30 T cell receptor beta chains from one sample sequenced in a study of blood T cell repertoires in COVID-19. TCRdb's copy holds only in-frame clones and misses some; the assay was immunoSEQ multiplex PCR. The data hold roughly 200,000 clones, with 85% to 90% observed a single time. The specimen sequenced was peripheral blood. These receptors were obtained from a man in his late teens or twenties with active or convalescent COVID-19.

The CDR3 sequence is CASQGRGSTNEKLFF. In DNA form, the CDR3 reads TGTGCCAGTCAGGGGAGGGGATCAACTAATGAAAAACTGTTTTTT. This chain joins TRBV19 and TRBJ1-4; tentatively, D is TRBD1 (6 bases). Trimming cost V 8 bases and J 0 bases, with 13 bases left between them. Germline V gene sequence: CDR1 LNHDA, CDR2 SQIVND (reference sequence). The CDR3 has 15 amino acids. The variable domain in full, completed from reference TRBV19 and TRBJ1-4, reads DGGITQSPKYLFRKEGQNVTLSCEQNLNHDAMYWYRQDPGQGLRLIYYSQIVNDFQKGDIAEGYSVSREKKESFPLTVTSAQKNPTAFYLCASQGRGSTNEKLFFGSGTQLSVL.

J is TRBJ2-1 and V is TRBV12-3 or TRBV12-4; no clear D gene. The V gene lost 5 bases and the J gene lost 7 bases, with 12 bases spanning the gap. The CDR3 is 13 residues long. This CDR3 reads CASSGSWANEQFF. CDR3 nucleotides: TGTGCCAGCAGTGGATCATGGGCGAATGAGCAGTTCTTC.

There are a few counts of this clone. This chain connects TRBV7-3 to TRBJ1-2, with D perhaps TRBD1 (5 bases). Germline loops: CDR1 SGHTA, CDR2 FQGTGA. Between the trimmed V and J ends, which lost 5 bases and 2 bases, there was a span of 21 bases. The CDR3 extends over 17 amino acids. The DNA for the CDR3 is TGTGCCAGCAGCCCTCCGCCCGGGGGGGAGAAAAACTATGGCTACACCTTC. It is translated as CASSPPPGGEKNYGYTF.

The gene calls are TRBV27 and TRBJ1-1; D possibly corresponds to TRBD1 (6 bases). The CDR3 has 16 amino acids. The V gene lost 4 bases and the J gene lost 5 bases, with 20 bases spanning the gap. From germline, CDR1 is MNHEY and CDR2 SMNVEV (reference sequence). For the CDR3, the DNA is TGTGCCAGCAGTTCGATTTTGCGGGGGCGGAAGACTGAAGCTTTCTTT. Its translation: CASSSILRGRKTEAFF.

The chain is built from TRBV5-4 and TRBJ2-1, with D tentatively TRBD1 (5 bases). CDR1 is SGHNT, CDR2 YYREEE, per germline (reference sequence). This CDR3 has 13 residues. V lost 4 bases and J lost 4, with 9 bases in between. The CDR3 here is CASSLTGYNEQFF. The CDR3 DNA reads TGTGCCAGCAGCCTTACAGGATACAATGAGCAGTTCTTC.

The rearrangement joins TRBV30 to TRBJ2-5; TRBD1 might be the D (5 bases). In germline, CDR1 is GTSNPN, CDR2 SVGIG (reference sequence). This CDR3 has 13 residues. Trimming cost V 2 bases and J 6 bases, with 13 bases left between them. For the CDR3, the DNA is TGTGCCTGGAGTCAGGGTCGGTGGAAGACCCAGTACTTC. Translated: CAWSQGRWKTQYF.

The chain is built from TRBV7-2 and TRBJ1-3; tentative D call: TRBD1 (6 bases). V was trimmed by 2 bases and J by 1 base, leaving 9 bases between them. From germline, CDR1 is SGHTA and CDR2 FQGNSA. The CDR3 covers 15 residues. As DNA, the CDR3 is TGTGCCAGCAGCTTAAGGCAGGGGTCTGGAAACACCATATATTTT. This sequence encodes CASSLRQGSGNTIYF.

The chain links TRBV3-1 (or the pseudogene TRBV3-2) to TRBJ1-1; D call uncertain. V was pared by 5 bases and J by 0 bases, with 10 bases between. The V gene's germline CDR1 is LGHDT and CDR2 YNNKEL (reference sequence). The CDR3 has 14 residues. CDR3 nucleotides: TGTGCCAGCAGCGTGTCGGGTATGAACACTGAAGCTTTCTTT. This gives the protein CASSVSGMNTEAFF.

This clone was seen a single time. The chain employs TRBV7-2 and TRBJ2-7, with a possible D match to TRBD2 (5 bases). The V end was cut by 4 bases, the J end by 4 bases, with 17 bases between. CDR1 and CDR2 (germline): SGHTA, FQGNSA. This CDR3 spans 15 amino acids. CDR3 bases: TGTGCCAGCAGCTCGGAATGGACTGGAAATTACGAGCAGTACTTC. This gives the protein CASSSEWTGNYEQYF.

The chain is built from TRBV6-5 and TRBJ1-5; D remains unclear. Trimming cost V 8 bases and J 3 bases, with 14 bases left between them. The CDR3 has 14 amino acids. Germline assignment: CDR1 MNHEY and CDR2 SVGAGI. CDR3 region: CASVSFSINQPQHF. CDR3 DNA sequence: TGTGCCAGCGTGAGCTTTTCCATCAATCAGCCCCAGCATTTT.

The chain has TRBV19 and TRBJ1-1; D unresolved. This CDR3 is 15 amino acids long. Trimming left V 0 bases short and J 1 base short, with 9 bases between. The germline gives CDR1 LNHDA, CDR2 SQIVND (reference sequence). Here the CDR3 reads CASSIDPRKNTEAFF. CDR3 nucleotides: TGTGCCAGTAGTATAGATCCGAGGAAGAACACTGAAGCTTTCTTT.

A note on this clone: Other DNA sequences in the same sample also yield this CDR3. The J gene is TRBJ1-2, the V gene TRBV4-1, with D tentatively TRBD1 (5 bases). CDR1 MGHRA and CDR2 YSYEKL come from the germline V gene. The V gene lost 3 bases and the J gene lost 2 bases, with 7 bases spanning the gap. The CDR3 consists of 13 residues. The CDR3 reads CASSQGGNYGYTF. The CDR3 nucleotides read TGCGCCAGCAGCCAGGGGGGGAACTATGGCTACACCTTC.

This sequence joins TRBV27 and TRBJ2-2; D remains unclear. The CDR3 loop spans 12 amino acids. Germline CDR1 and CDR2: MNHEY and SMNVEV (reference sequence). Trimming stripped 7 bases from V and 4 bases from J, with 7 bases between. The CDR3 DNA is TGTGCCAGCAAGAGGAGCACCGGGGAGCTGTTTTTT. Protein: CASKRSTGELFF.

This chain uses TRBV6-5 with TRBJ2-1; 9 bases line up with TRBD2. The ends lost 7 bases at V and 5 bases at J; junction bases unmatched: 6. CDR3 length: 14 residues. The germline V gene encodes CDR1 MNHEY and CDR2 SVGAGI. CDR3 loop: CASMSSGRHNEQFF. CDR3 nucleotide sequence: TGTGCCAGCATGTCCAGCGGGAGGCACAATGAGCAGTTCTTC.

The J gene is TRBJ1-5, the V gene TRBV6-2 or TRBV6-3, with TRBD1 identical over 8 bases. The germline V gene has CDR1 MNHEY and CDR2 SVGEGT. The CDR3 is made up of 18 amino acids. Unmatched junction bases numbered 10, after V lost 2 bases and J lost 1 base. CDR3 residues: CASSYNSDRVKSNQPQHF. The CDR3 DNA sequence: TGTGCCAGCAGTTACAACTCGGACAGGGTGAAAAGCAATCAGCCCCAGCATTTT.

The chain has TRBV15 and TRBJ1-1; perhaps TRBD1 as D (5 bases). V lost 2 bases and J 5 bases, leaving 15 bases between the germline ends. Germline V gene sequence: CDR1 LNHNV, CDR2 YYDKDF (reference sequence). This CDR3 region has 15 residues. The CDR3 here is CATSRKGRSPTEAFF. The DNA for the CDR3 is TGTGCCACCAGCAGAAAGGGGCGGAGTCCAACTGAAGCTTTCTTT.

This chain uses TRBV5-8 with TRBJ1-1; 9 nucleotides line up with TRBD1. Germline V gene sequence: CDR1 SGHTS, CDR2 YDEGEE. V gave up 3 bases and J gave up 4 bases; unmatched junction bases: 4. This CDR3 has 14 residues. The CDR3 sequence: CASSWGQGGTEAFF. CDR3 DNA sequence: TGTGCCAGCAGCTGGGGACAGGGAGGCACTGAAGCTTTCTTT.

This chain connects TRBV18 to TRBJ2-1; 11 bases are shared with TRBD2. CDR3 length: 17 residues. With V trimmed by 3 bases and J by 4 bases, 8 bases remained unmatched. Per germline, CDR1 KGHSH and CDR2 LQKENI. CDR3 region: CASSPNEGTSGYNEQFF. CDR3 DNA: TGTGCCAGCTCACCGAATGAAGGGACTAGCGGATACAATGAGCAGTTCTTC.

This clone was recorded only once. The chain has TRBV25-1 and TRBJ1-1; D is possibly TRBD1 (6 bases). V was shortened by 4 bases and J by 6 bases, with 12 bases between the two germline ends. This CDR3 has 13 amino acids. Germline CDR1 is MGHDK and CDR2 is SYGVNS. CDR3: CASSVQGLAEAFF. CDR3 in DNA: TGTGCCAGCAGTGTGCAGGGGCTCGCTGAAGCTTTCTTT.

V and J are TRBV19 and TRBJ2-5; 11 bases align to TRBD1. The length of the CDR3 is 14 residues. CDR1 and CDR2 (germline): LNHDA, SQIVND (reference sequence). Trimming cost V 6 bases and J 5 bases; bases outside gene matches: 5. The CDR3 reads CASRDRGPSETQYF. For the CDR3, the DNA is TGTGCCAGTAGGGACAGGGGGCCTTCGGAGACCCAGTACTTC.

The chain's CDR3 is CASSEERFQETQYF. In DNA, the CDR3 is TGTGCCAGCAGTGAGGAGCGGTTCCAAGAGACCCAGTACTTC. The J gene is TRBJ2-5, the V gene TRBV6-1, with D perhaps matching TRBD2 (5 bases). V was clipped by 3 bases and J by 1 base, with 9 bases between them. CDR3 length: 14 residues. Germline V gives CDR1 MNHNS, CDR2 SASEGT.

This clone was detected once. The chain carries TRBV12-3 or TRBV12-4 and TRBJ2-7, with D unresolved. Trimming took 5 bases from V and 2 from J, leaving 7 bases between them. The CDR3 extends over 12 amino acids. The CDR3 nucleotides are TGTGCCAGCAGTGCCACACCCTACGAGCAGTACTTC. Translating gives CASSATPYEQYF.

This clone was seen a handful of times. The chain is built from TRBV4-3 and TRBJ1-1; perhaps TRBD1 as D (6 bases). Trimming removed 4 bases from V and 2 bases from J, with 14 bases in between. Germline CDR1 reads LGHNA; CDR2 reads YSLEER. This CDR3 has 15 amino acids. DNA of the CDR3: TGCGCCAGCAGCCCGTACAGGGCCCTAAACACTGAAGCTTTCTTT. It is translated as CASSPYRALNTEAFF.

The V and J genes are TRBV3-1 (or the pseudogene TRBV3-2) and TRBJ2-1; TRBD1 matches at 7 bases. The CDR3 consists of 18 residues. The junction had 17 bases not matched to a gene; V was cut back by 1 base and J by 8 bases. Germline-derived CDR1 and CDR2 are LGHDT and YNNKEL (reference sequence). The CDR3 protein is CASSQVPPWQGVKDEQFF. CDR3 DNA: TGTGCCAGCAGCCAAGTTCCCCCTTGGCAGGGGGTTAAGGATGAGCAGTTCTTC.

This clone was observed once. The CDR3 sequence is CASSPNPPGTGIWETQYF. The CDR3 DNA follows: TGTGCCAGCAGTCCGAACCCCCCCGGGACAGGTATCTGGGAGACCCAGTACTTC. The rearrangement links TRBV27 to TRBJ2-5; 8 nucleotides agree with TRBD1. CDR1 is MNHEY, CDR2 SMNVEV, per germline (reference sequence). V was pared by 5 bases and J by 5 bases, with 19 bases of the junction left unmatched. This CDR3 has 18 amino acids.

The chain combines TRBV7-2 with TRBJ2-7; TRBD2 aligns across 8 bases. The CDR3 extends over 12 amino acids. Germline assignment: CDR1 SGHTA and CDR2 FQGNSA. V lost 5 bases, J lost 5 bases, and 2 bases stayed unmatched. CDR3 residues: CASSKRGNEQYF. For the CDR3, the DNA is TGTGCCAGCAGCAAGCGGGGGAACGAGCAGTACTTC.

The chain couples TRBV5-1 to TRBJ2-1; D remains ambiguous. The CDR3 is made up of 14 amino acids. V lost 2 bases to trimming and J lost 0 bases, with 6 bases between them. The germline gives CDR1 SGHRS, CDR2 YFSETQ. CDR3 bases: TGCGCCAGCAGCTTCGACACCTCCTACAATGAGCAGTTCTTC. Its protein is CASSFDTSYNEQFF.

The chain uses TRBV18 and TRBJ1-1, with D perhaps TRBD1 (5 bases). Germline lookup yields CDR1 KGHSH and CDR2 LQKENI. V lost 6 bases to trimming and J lost 1 base, with 9 bases between them. The CDR3 sequence is 13 residues long. The CDR3 region is CASSGRENTEAFF. DNA of the CDR3: TGTGCCAGCTCGGGCAGGGAGAACACTGAAGCTTTCTTT.

The chain recombines TRBV6-2 or TRBV6-3 with TRBJ2-7; D might be TRBD2 (6 bases). The CDR3 is 15 amino acids. Germline loops: CDR1 MNHEY, CDR2 SVGEGT. Trimming pared 5 bases from V and 3 bases from J, leaving 17 bases between. CDR3 residues: CASSLPAGKNYEQYF. The CDR3 coding sequence is TGTGCCAGCAGTCTTCCCGCGGGGAAAAACTACGAGCAGTACTTC.

The V call is TRBV6-5, the J call TRBJ2-5, with 8 bases lining up with TRBD2. The CDR3 has 14 amino acids. Trimming at V came to 8 bases and at J to 6 bases, leaving 11 bases not matched to a gene. Germline V gene data show CDR1 as MNHEY and CDR2 as SVGAGI. CDR3 protein: CASARGGYTKTQYF. In DNA form, the CDR3 reads TGTGCCAGCGCCCGGGGGGGCTATACAAAGACCCAGTACTTC.